This T cell receptor beta chain comes out of a study of OX40 agonist ivuxolimab in advanced cancers. Sequencing was performed with immunoSEQ multiplex PCR; in TCRdb, only in-frame clones are kept and a portion is missing. This sample carries tens of thousands of clones, roughly nine tenths of them seen once, and the ten largest clones take 2% to 3%. The TCR sequence derives from an adult with an advanced solid tumor such as melanoma, head and neck, liver or kidney cancer. This sample comprised CD4+ or CD8+ T cells sorted from blood, obtained in a trial of the OX40 agonist ivuxolimab.

This chain's CDR3 is CASKGRLADGGELFF. DNA of the CDR3: TGTGCCAGCAAGGGCCGACTAGCGGACGGCGGGGAGCTGTTTTTT. V and J are TRBV2 and TRBJ2-2, with 9 nucleotides matching TRBD2. V lost 7 bases, J lost 7 bases, and 10 bases stayed unmatched. This CDR3 comprises 15 residues. Germline lookup yields CDR1 SNHLY and CDR2 FYNNEI.